This TCR beta chain was recovered during a study of OX40 agonist ivuxolimab in advanced cancers. Overall study context: The drug used for patients, ivuxolimab, was an agonistic anti-OX40 (CD134) antibody. One hepatocellular carcinoma and two cutaneous melanoma patients partially responded.

General study points: The average count of expanded clones was higher among CD8+ T cells than among CD4+.

As for this clone: What it binds is not known. At one of its ends the junction is not consistent with the germline gene, which may arise from a read error.

Method: immunoSEQ multiplex PCR; TCRdb's copy keeps in-frame clones and lacks some. The data contain 65,000 to 80,000 clones, roughly 92% of them singletons. Germline-derived CDR1 and CDR2 are SGHDT and YYEEEE. This CDR3 has 13 amino acids. The receptor comes from an adult with an advanced solid tumor such as melanoma, head and neck, liver or kidney cancer. Sequences were derived from CD4+ or CD8+ T cells sorted from blood, sampled in a trial of the OX40 agonist ivuxolimab. This chain links TRBV5-6 with TRBJ1-2; 9 bases line up with TRBD1. The CDR3 reads CASSRGQGHGHTF. For the CDR3, the DNA is TGTGCCAGCAGCCGGGGACAGGGCCATGGCCACACCTTC.